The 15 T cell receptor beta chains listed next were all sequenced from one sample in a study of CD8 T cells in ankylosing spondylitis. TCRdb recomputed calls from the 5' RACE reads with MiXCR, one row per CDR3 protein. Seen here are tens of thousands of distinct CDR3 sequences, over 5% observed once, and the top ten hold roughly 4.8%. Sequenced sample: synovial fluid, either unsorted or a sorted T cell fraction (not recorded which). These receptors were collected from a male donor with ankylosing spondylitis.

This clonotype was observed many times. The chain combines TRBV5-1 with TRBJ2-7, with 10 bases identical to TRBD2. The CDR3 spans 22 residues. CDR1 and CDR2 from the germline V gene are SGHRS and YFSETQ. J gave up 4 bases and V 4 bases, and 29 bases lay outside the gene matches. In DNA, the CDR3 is TGCGCCAGCAGCACCCGGGCAGGGACAGCGATGGGAGGTAGCGGGAGGTTATACGAGCAGTACTTC. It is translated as CASSTRAGTAMGGSGRLYEQYF. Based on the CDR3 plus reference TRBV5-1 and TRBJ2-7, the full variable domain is KAGVTQTPRYLIKTRGQQVTLSCSPISGHRSVSWYQQTPGQGLQFLFEYFSETQRNKGNFPGRFSGRQFSNSRSEMNVSTLELGDSALYLCASSTRAGTAMGGSGRLYEQYFGPGTRLTVT.

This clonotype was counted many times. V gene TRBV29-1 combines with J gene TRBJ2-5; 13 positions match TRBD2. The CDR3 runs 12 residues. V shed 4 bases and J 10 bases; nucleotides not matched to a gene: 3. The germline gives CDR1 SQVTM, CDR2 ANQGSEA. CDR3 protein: CSVGTSGRDQYF. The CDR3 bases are TGCAGCGTTGGGACTAGCGGGAGAGACCAGTACTTC.

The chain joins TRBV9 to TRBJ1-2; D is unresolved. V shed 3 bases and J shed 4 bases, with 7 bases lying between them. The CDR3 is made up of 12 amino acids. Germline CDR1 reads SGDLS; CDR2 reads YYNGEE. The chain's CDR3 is CASSGHVYGYTF. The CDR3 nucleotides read TGTGCCAGCAGCGGGCACGTCTATGGCTACACCTTC.

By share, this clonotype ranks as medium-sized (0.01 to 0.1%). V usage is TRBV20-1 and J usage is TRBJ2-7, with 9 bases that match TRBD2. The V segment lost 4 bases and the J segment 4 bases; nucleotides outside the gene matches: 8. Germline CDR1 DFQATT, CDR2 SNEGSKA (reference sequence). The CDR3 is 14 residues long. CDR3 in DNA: TGCAGTGCTACCCTAGCGGGACCGTCTTACGAGCAGTACTTC. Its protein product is CSATLAGPSYEQYF.

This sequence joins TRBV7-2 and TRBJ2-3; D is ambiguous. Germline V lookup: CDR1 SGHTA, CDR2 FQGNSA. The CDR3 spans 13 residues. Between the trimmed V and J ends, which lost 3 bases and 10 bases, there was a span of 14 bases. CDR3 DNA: TGTGCCAGCAGCTTGGAGATGAGGCAAGCGCAGTATTTT. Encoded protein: CASSLEMRQAQYF. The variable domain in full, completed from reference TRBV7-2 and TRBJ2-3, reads GAGVSQSPSNKVTEKGKDVELRCDPISGHTALYWYRQSLGQGLEFLIYFQGNSAPDKSGLPSDRFSAERTGGSVSTLTIQRTQQEDSAVYLCASSLEMRQAQYFGPGTRLTVL.

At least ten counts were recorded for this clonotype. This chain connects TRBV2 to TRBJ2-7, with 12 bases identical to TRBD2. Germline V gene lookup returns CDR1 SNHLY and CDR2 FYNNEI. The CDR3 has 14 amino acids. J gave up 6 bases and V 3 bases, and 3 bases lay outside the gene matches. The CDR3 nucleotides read TGTGCCAGCAGTGATACTAGCGGGAGGCCCGAGCAGTACTTC. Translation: CASSDTSGRPEQYF.

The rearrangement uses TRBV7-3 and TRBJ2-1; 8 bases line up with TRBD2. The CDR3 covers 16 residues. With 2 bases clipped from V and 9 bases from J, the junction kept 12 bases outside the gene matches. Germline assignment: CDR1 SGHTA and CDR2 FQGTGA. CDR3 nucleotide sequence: TGTGCCAGCAGCTTACTTTCCCGGACTAGCTTTAGTGAGCAGTTCTTC. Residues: CASSLLSRTSFSEQFF.

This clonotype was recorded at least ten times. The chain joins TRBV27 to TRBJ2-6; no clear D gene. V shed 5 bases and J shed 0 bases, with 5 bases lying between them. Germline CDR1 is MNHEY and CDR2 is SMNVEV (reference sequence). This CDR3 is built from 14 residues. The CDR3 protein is CASSTSSGANVLTF. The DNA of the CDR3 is TGTGCCAGCAGTACCAGCTCTGGGGCCAACGTCCTGACTTTC. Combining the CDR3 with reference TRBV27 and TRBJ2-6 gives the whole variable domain EAQVTQNPRYLITVTGKKLTVTCSQNMNHEYMSWYRQDPGLGLRQIYYSMNVEVTDKGDVPEGYKVSRKEKRNFPLILESPSPNQTSLYFCASSTSSGANVLTFGAGSRLTVL.

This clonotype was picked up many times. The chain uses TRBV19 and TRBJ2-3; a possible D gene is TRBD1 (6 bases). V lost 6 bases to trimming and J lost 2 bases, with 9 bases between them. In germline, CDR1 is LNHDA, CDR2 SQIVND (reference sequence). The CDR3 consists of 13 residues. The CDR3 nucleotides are TGTGCCAGTAGCAGGGGCCCCACAGATACGCAGTATTTT. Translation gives CASSRGPTDTQYF.

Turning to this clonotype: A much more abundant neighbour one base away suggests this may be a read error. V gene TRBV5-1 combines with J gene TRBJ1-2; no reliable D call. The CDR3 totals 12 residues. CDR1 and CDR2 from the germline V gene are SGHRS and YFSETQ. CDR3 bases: TGCGCCAGCAGCTTAACCGCGGATGGCTGCACCTTC. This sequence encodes CASSLTADGCTF.

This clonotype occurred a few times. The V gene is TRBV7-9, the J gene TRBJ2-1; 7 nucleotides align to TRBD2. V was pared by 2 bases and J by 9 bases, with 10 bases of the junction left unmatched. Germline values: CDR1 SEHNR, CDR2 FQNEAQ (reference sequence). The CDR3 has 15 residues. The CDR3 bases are TGTGCCAGCAGCTTAACGTGGGAGGGCCTCGGTGAGCAGTTCTTC. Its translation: CASSLTWEGLGEQFF.

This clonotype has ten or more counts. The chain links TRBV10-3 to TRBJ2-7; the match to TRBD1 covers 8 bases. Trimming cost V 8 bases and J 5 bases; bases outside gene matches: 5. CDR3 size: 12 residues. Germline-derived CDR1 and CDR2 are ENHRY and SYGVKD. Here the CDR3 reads CAIRTGLNEQYF. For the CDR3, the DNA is TGTGCCATCCGGACAGGGCTAAACGAGCAGTACTTC.

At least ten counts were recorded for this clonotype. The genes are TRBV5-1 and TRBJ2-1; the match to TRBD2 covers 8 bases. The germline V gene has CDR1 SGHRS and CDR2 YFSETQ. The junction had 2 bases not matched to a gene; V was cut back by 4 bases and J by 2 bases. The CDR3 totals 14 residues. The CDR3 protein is CASSEGLAYNEQFF. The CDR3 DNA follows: TGCGCCAGCAGCGAGGGACTAGCCTACAATGAGCAGTTCTTC.

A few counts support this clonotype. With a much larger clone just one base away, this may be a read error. CDR3 DNA sequence: TGTGCCAGCAGCTTAGGAGGCAGGACATCGGAGACCCAGTACTTC. Translating gives CASSLGGRTSETQYF. This chain joins TRBV11-2 and TRBJ2-5; D may be TRBD1 (5 bases). Trimming took off 1 base at V and 5 bases at J, with 14 bases between the two ends. CDR1 is SGHAT and CDR2 is FQNNGV in the germline V gene. The CDR3 is made up of 15 amino acids.

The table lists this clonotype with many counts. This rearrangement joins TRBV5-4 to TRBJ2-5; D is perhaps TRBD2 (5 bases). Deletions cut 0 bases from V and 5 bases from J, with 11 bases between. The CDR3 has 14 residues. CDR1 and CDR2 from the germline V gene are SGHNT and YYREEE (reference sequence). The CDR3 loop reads CASSLARAGETQYF. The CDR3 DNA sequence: TGTGCCAGCAGCTTGGCGAGGGCCGGGGAGACCCAGTACTTC.